These 16 T cell receptor beta chains were sequenced from one sample in a study of PD-1 blockade in classical Hodgkin lymphoma (TCRdb year 2020). Receptor amplification or capture employed the immunoSEQ multiplex PCR assay. TCRdb provides this immuneACCESS table in a form limited to in-frame rearrangements. Some clones are lacking; in checked studies, under half of them reflect an unresolved V gene, and why the rest are absent is not known. The sample profile shows more than 75,000 clones; about 92% of them were found once. Just under 2% of the sample is held by the ten biggest clonotypes. Interpreted using the paper, the time point label stands for: cycle 4 day 1 (C4D1), after less than 7 weeks of nivolumab. Every trial patient had relapsed following autologous stem cell transplantation, and prior brentuximab vedotin exposure was what differed among cohorts A, B and C. Here the sequenced sample was peripheral blood mononuclear cells (PBMCs), taken before the fourth cycle of nivolumab. Receptors were obtained from a human donor with classical Hodgkin lymphoma.

This chain uses TRBV7-9 with TRBJ2-5; D possibly uses TRBD1 or TRBD2 (6 bases each). The CDR3 has 18 amino acids. Germline CDR1 reads SEHNR; CDR2 reads FQNEAQ (reference sequence). Between the trimmed V and J ends, which lost 1 base and 5 bases, there was a span of 23 bases. CDR3 in DNA: TGTGCCAGCAGCTTAGTTGGTTGGGGGGCGCGACCTCTGGAGACCCAGTACTTC. Amino acid sequence: CASSLVGWGARPLETQYF.

This clone was seen just once. This chain uses TRBV30 with TRBJ1-4; no firm D call. V shed 2 bases and J shed 9 bases, with 7 bases lying between them. Germline loops: CDR1 GTSNPN, CDR2 SVGIG (reference sequence). This CDR3 is built from 11 residues. Here the CDR3 DNA reads TGTGCCTGGAGTTTCGGACAAAAACTGTTTTTT. Translation gives CAWSFGQKLFF.

CDR3 bases: TGTGCCTGGAGTAGATGGGGGGGCAACGAGGACACCATATATTTT. Translated: CAWSRWGGNEDTIYF. This chain links TRBV30 with TRBJ1-3, with TRBD1 as a possible D gene (6 bases). The ends were cut back, 2 bases at V and 8 bases at J, with 19 bases in the middle. The CDR3 has 15 amino acids. Germline assignment: CDR1 GTSNPN and CDR2 SVGIG (reference sequence). Supplemented by reference TRBV30 and TRBJ1-3, the full variable domain reads SQTIHQWPATLVQPVGSPLSLECTVEGTSNPNLYWYRQAAGRGLQLLFYSVGIGQISSEVPQNLSASRPQDRQFILSSKKLLLSDSGFYLCAWSRWGGNEDTIYFGEGSWLTVV.

The chain joins TRBV28 to TRBJ2-7; 11 bases fit TRBD2. Trimming cost V 6 bases and J 5 bases; bases outside gene matches: 6. CDR3 length equals 14 residues. CDR1 and CDR2 from the germline V gene are MDHEN and SYDVKM. Here the CDR3 DNA reads TGTGCCAGCAGGGTAGCGGGAGGGACGGACGAGCAGTACTTC. Its translation is CASRVAGGTDEQYF. Supplemented by reference TRBV28 and TRBJ2-7, the full variable domain reads DVKVTQSSRYLVKRTGEKVFLECVQDMDHENMFWYRQDPGLGLRLIYFSYDVKMKEKGDIPEGYSVSREKKERFSLILESASTNQTSMYLCASRVAGGTDEQYFGPGTRLTVT.

CDR3 DNA sequence: TGTGCCAGCAGTGGGGCCGGGACTAGCGGAAACATTCAGTACTTC. It yields the protein CASSGAGTSGNIQYF. The rearrangement uses TRBV27 and TRBJ2-4; 11 bases agree with TRBD2. The CDR3 totals 15 residues. With V trimmed by 5 bases and J by 6 bases, 6 bases remained unmatched. Looked up from germline, CDR1 is MNHEY and CDR2 is SMNVEV (reference sequence).

The J gene is TRBJ2-7, the V gene TRBV25-1, with D possibly TRBD2 on 6 matching bases. Trimming took off 4 bases at V and 3 bases at J, with 19 bases between the two ends. CDR1 and CDR2 from the germline V gene are MGHDK and SYGVNS. The CDR3 runs to 16 residues. Here the CDR3 DNA reads TGTGCCAGCAGTGCCCTCCGTGGTAGCGGATACTACGAGCAGTACTTC. Its protein is CASSALRGSGYYEQYF.

The rearrangement uses TRBV5-8 and TRBJ2-7; the match to TRBD1 covers 7 bases. Germline values: CDR1 SGHTS, CDR2 YDEGEE. The CDR3 sequence is 13 residues long. The V gene end was trimmed by 3 bases and the J gene end by 3 bases; junction bases not matched to a gene: 3. The CDR3 DNA sequence: TGTGCCAGCAGCTGGGGGACAGTCTACGAGCAGTACTTC. This gives the protein CASSWGTVYEQYF.

The V and J genes are TRBV27 and TRBJ2-5; D remains unclear. This CDR3 is built from 11 residues. V was shortened by 6 bases and J by 2 bases, with 4 bases between the two germline ends. The germline gives CDR1 MNHEY, CDR2 SMNVEV (reference sequence). The CDR3, as DNA: TGTGCCAGCAGGAGACAAGAGACCCAGTACTTC. Protein product: CASRRQETQYF.

This sequence joins TRBV18 and TRBJ2-3; TRBD1 agrees at 8 bases. The CDR3 runs to 17 residues. Trimming took 0 bases from V and 8 from J; bases not matched to a gene: 13. Germline values: CDR1 KGHSH, CDR2 LQKENI. The CDR3 is CASSPPRLQGVVGTQYF. The DNA of the CDR3 is TGTGCCAGCTCACCACCGCGGCTACAGGGGGTTGTCGGTACGCAGTATTTT.

The rearrangement joins TRBV6-1 to TRBJ1-1; D is unresolved. The V gene lost 7 bases and the J gene lost 4 bases, with 13 bases spanning the gap. In germline, CDR1 is MNHNS, CDR2 SASEGT. This CDR3 contains 13 residues. CDR3 DNA sequence: TGTGCCAGCACAAGAGATGTGAGCACTGAAGCTTTCTTT. As protein: CASTRDVSTEAFF.

The chain links TRBV6-5 to TRBJ2-5, with D perhaps matching TRBD2 (7 bases). Germline V gene sequence: CDR1 MNHEY, CDR2 SVGAGI. V gave up 5 bases and J gave up 5 bases, with 15 bases separating them. This CDR3 has 14 amino acids. DNA for the CDR3: TGTGCCAGCAGTCCACCGGGGAGGGGGGAGACCCAGTACTTC. This codes for CASSPPGRGETQYF.

The CDR3 reads CASSLGTGGIYNEQFF. CDR3 coding DNA: TGTGCCAGCAGTTTAGGGACAGGGGGCATTTACAATGAGCAGTTCTTC. The V and J genes are TRBV28 and TRBJ2-1; 12 bases fit TRBD1. V dropped 2 bases and J dropped 4; count of bases not matched to a gene: 3. Germline assignment: CDR1 MDHEN and CDR2 SYDVKM. The CDR3 is 16 amino acids.

The chain couples TRBV7-9 to TRBJ1-1, with TRBD1 matching 9 bases. The germline gives CDR1 SEHNR, CDR2 FQNEAQ (reference sequence). V shed 5 bases, J shed 1 base, and the junction held 5 bases outside the gene matches. CDR3 size: 15 residues. Here the CDR3 DNA reads TGTGCCAGCAGCGAAGGACAGGGGTCGAACACTGAAGCTTTCTTT. Translation gives CASSEGQGSNTEAFF.

The chain carries TRBV25-1 and TRBJ2-1; the D gene is possibly TRBD2 (6 bases). The CDR3 consists of 13 residues. V was cut by 6 bases and J by 6 bases, with 12 bases left in between. CDR1 and CDR2 from the germline V gene are MGHDK and SYGVNS. The CDR3 DNA reads TGTGCCAGCAGGGCCGGGAGTCTCAATGAGCAGTTCTTC. This gives the protein CASRAGSLNEQFF.

This rearrangement joins TRBV6-5 to TRBJ1-2; D perhaps matches TRBD1 (5 bases). The CDR3 sequence is 11 residues long. V lost 5 bases, J lost 11 bases, and 12 bases lay in between. Germline V gene data show CDR1 as MNHEY and CDR2 as SVGAGI. The CDR3 nucleotides are TGTGCCAGCAGTAGGGGTCAGGAGTACACCTTC. Translated, it gives CASSRGQEYTF.

This clone has a single count. This rearrangement joins TRBV19 to TRBJ2-7; D may be TRBD1 (5 bases). V lost 5 bases to trimming and J lost 6 bases, with 14 bases between them. The V gene's germline CDR1 is LNHDA and CDR2 SQIVND (reference sequence). CDR3 length: 13 amino acids. The CDR3 here is CASSVRQFIEQYF. CDR3 DNA sequence: TGTGCCAGTAGTGTACGACAGTTCATCGAGCAGTACTTC.